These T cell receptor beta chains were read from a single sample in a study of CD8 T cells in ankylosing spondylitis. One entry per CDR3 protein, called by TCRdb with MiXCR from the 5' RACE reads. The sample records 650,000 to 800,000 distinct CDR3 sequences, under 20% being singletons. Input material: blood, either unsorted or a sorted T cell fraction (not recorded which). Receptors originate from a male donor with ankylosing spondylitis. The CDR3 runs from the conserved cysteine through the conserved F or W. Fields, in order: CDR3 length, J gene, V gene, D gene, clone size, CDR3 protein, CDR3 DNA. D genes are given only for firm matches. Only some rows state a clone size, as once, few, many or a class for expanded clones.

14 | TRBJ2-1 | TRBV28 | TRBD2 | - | CASSRAGVRVEQFF | TGTGCCAGCAGCCGGGCGGGAGTTCGGGTTGAGCAGTTCTTC
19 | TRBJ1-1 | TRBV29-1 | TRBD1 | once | CSVRGLTGADRHENTEAFF | TGCAGCGTGAGGGGGCTGACAGGGGCCGACCGGCATGAGAACACTGAAGCTTTCTTT
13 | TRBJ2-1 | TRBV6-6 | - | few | CASTERGYNEQFF | TGTGCCAGCACCGAGAGAGGTTACAATGAGCAGTTCTTC
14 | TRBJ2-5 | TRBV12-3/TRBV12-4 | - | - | CASSLVGLKETQYF | TGTGCCAGCAGTTTGGTCGGTCTAAAAGAGACCCAGTACTTC
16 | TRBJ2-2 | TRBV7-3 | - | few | CASSLRSTLNTGELFF | TGTGCCAGCAGCTTAAGGTCCACTCTAAACACCGGGGAGCTGTTTTTT
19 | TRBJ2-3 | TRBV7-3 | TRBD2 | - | CASSASGTSGGTSTDTQYF | TGTGCCAGCAGCGCGTCGGGGACTAGCGGGGGTACAAGCACAGATACGCAGTATTTT
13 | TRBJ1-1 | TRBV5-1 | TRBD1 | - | CASRRTGKGEAFF | TGCGCCAGCAGACGGACAGGGAAGGGTGAAGCTTTCTTT
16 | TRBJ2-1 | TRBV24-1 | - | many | CATSDFTGTTYNEQFF | TGTGCCACCAGTGATTTTACGGGGACAACTTACAATGAGCAGTTCTTC
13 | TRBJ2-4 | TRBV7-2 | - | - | CASSLRGLNIQYF | TGTGCCAGCAGCTTAAGGGGACTAAACATTCAGTACTTC
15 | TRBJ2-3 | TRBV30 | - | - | CAWSVPGQKIDTQYF | TGTGCCTGGAGTGTACCGGGGCAGAAGATAGATACGCAGTATTTT
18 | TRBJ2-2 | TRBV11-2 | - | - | CASSLDPRDTKNTGELFF | TGTGCCAGCAGCTTAGATCCCCGGGACACGAAGAACACCGGGGAGCTGTTTTTT
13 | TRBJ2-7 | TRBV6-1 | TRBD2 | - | CASSTSGGGEQYF | TGTGCCAGCAGTACGAGCGGGGGAGGAGAGCAGTACTTC
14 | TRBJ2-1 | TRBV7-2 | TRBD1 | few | CASRMTGFYNEQFF | TGTGCCAGCAGAATGACAGGGTTCTACAATGAGCAGTTCTTC
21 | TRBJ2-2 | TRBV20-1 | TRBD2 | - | CSAIFGAGTSGGRRGTGELFF | TGCAGTGCTATTTTTGGGGCGGGGACTAGCGGGGGCCGAAGGGGCACCGGGGAGCTGTTTTTT
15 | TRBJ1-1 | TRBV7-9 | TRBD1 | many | CASSAHDRDNTEAFF | TGTGCCAGCAGCGCCCACGACAGGGACAACACTGAAGCTTTCTTT
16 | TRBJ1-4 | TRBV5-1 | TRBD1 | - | CASSLGSSRGNEKLFF | TGCGCCAGCAGCTTGGGCAGTTCCAGGGGGAATGAAAAACTGTTTTTT